This is a list of T cell receptor beta chains from one sample in a study of shared clonotypes between healthy human individuals. Sequencing was performed with immunoSEQ multiplex PCR; in TCRdb, only in-frame clones are kept and a portion is missing. The sample has fewer than 1.8 million clones; 98% are singletons. The sequenced sample consisted of naive CD4+ T cells sorted from blood. The receptors originated from a man aged 30-40 years in good health. Each CDR3 is given with its conserved first and last residue. The order of the fields is D gene, V gene, clone size, J gene, CDR3 DNA, CDR3 protein. D genes are given only for firm matches. Clone size is stated in some rows and not others, as once, few, many or a class when expanded.

.	TRBV5-1	.	TRBJ2-7	TGCGCCAGCAGCTTTATCGCAGGGCAGGGTGAGCAGTACTTC	CASSFIAGQGEQYF
.	TRBV5-1	.	TRBJ2-1	TGCGCCAGCAGCTTGACCATAGGAGGCAATGAGCAGTTCTTC	CASSLTIGGNEQFF
TRBD1	TRBV28	.	TRBJ1-5	TGTGCCAGCAGTCTCCCTTCGACAGGGACCCTTAGCAATCAGCCCCAGCATTTT	CASSLPSTGTLSNQPQHF
.	TRBV28	.	TRBJ2-7	TGTGCCAGCAGTCCGGTTGCAGGGGCTCACGAGCAGTACTTC	CASSPVAGAHEQYF
.	TRBV6-1	.	TRBJ2-3	TGTGCCAGCAGTGGTCATGGGGGAGAAGTAGATACGCAGTATTTT	CASSGHGGEVDTQYF
.	TRBV5-4	.	TRBJ1-2	TGTGCCAGCAGCTCCGTGACCACAACGGGAGGCTACACCTTC	CASSSVTTTGGYTF
TRBD2	TRBV4-1	.	TRBJ2-7	TGCGCCAGCAGCCAATCGGGACTAGCGGGAGACGAGCAGTACTTC	CASSQSGLAGDEQYF
.	TRBV2	.	TRBJ2-7	TGTGCCAGCAGTGCCAGGGGCCCCTACGAGCAGTACTTC	CASSARGPYEQYF
.	TRBV6-5	.	TRBJ1-2	TGTGCCAGCGGCGTAGGTAGTAACTATGGCTACACCTTC	CASGVGSNYGYTF
TRBD2	TRBV5-1	.	TRBJ2-5	TGCGCCAGCAGCTCAACCACTCGACTAGCGGGAGACCAAGAGACCCAGTACTTC	CASSSTTRLAGDQETQYF
TRBD1	TRBV6-1	.	TRBJ2-5	TGTGCCAGCAGTGCAAACAGGGGTGGAGAGACCCAGTACTTC	CASSANRGGETQYF
.	TRBV28	.	TRBJ1-3	TGTGCCAGCAGTTTACCCCAGGGGTTGGGCTCTGGAAACACCATATATTTT	CASSLPQGLGSGNTIYF
.	TRBV27	.	TRBJ1-4	TGTGCCAGCAGGACAGTAGCAACTAATGAAAAACTGTTTTTT	CASRTVATNEKLFF
.	TRBV5-3	.	TRBJ1-2	TGTGCCAGAATTCCCCCTGGCTACACCTTC	CARIPPGYTF
TRBD1	TRBV7-9	.	TRBJ2-5	TGTGCCAGCAGTCAGCCAGGGGGTCCTGGTGAGACCCAGTACTTC	CASSQPGGPGETQYF
.	TRBV18	once	TRBJ1-1	TGTGCCAGCTCAGAGGGGAACACTGAAGCTTTCTTT	CASSEGNTEAFF
.	TRBV5-1	.	TRBJ2-2	TGCGCCAGCAGCTTGACGCCGGGTGCGGCAGGGAAGACCGGGGAGCTGTTTTTT	CASSLTPGAAGKTGELFF
.	TRBV28	.	TRBJ1-5	TGTGCCAGCAGTGGGGCCCCCGCCGGGGATCAGCCCCAGCATTTT	CASSGAPAGDQPQHF